The 2 T cell receptor beta chains below were found in one sample sequenced in a study of low-dose radiotherapy and immunotherapy resistance in tumors. As to time point: before trial treatment. Both TCRalpha and TCRbeta chains were reverse transcribed with V-gene-specific primers. TCRs were put through approximately 20 PCR cycles of amplification with Phusion. A constant-region primer and the V-primer adapter served as the primer pair. Via MiXCR, TCRdb re-called the reads, giving one row per CDR3 protein. The table includes 60,000 to 90,000 distinct CDR3 sequences, 30% to 40% detected once. Here the sequenced sample was PBMCs, taken before treatment. Receptors were obtained from a female donor with ovarian cancer.

On this clonotype: This sequence may be a read error, since a much larger clone differs from it by one base. The CDR3 nucleotides are TGTGCCAGCAGTTACTCGACTAGCGGGGGAGAGACCGAGTACTTC. This sequence encodes CASSYSTSGGETEYF. The genes are TRBV6-5 and TRBJ2-5; TRBD2 aligns across 12 bases. Germline CDR1 is MNHEY and CDR2 is SVGAGI. The CDR3 loop spans 15 amino acids.

The chain couples TRBV19 to TRBJ2-2; D gene ambiguous. The CDR3 runs 13 residues. V dropped 8 bases and J dropped 1 base, with 8 bases sitting between them. Germline lookup yields CDR1 LNHDA and CDR2 SQIVND (reference sequence). The CDR3 coding sequence is TGTGCCAGTGAACGACAGAACACCGGGGAGCTGTTTTTT. This sequence encodes CASERQNTGELFF.